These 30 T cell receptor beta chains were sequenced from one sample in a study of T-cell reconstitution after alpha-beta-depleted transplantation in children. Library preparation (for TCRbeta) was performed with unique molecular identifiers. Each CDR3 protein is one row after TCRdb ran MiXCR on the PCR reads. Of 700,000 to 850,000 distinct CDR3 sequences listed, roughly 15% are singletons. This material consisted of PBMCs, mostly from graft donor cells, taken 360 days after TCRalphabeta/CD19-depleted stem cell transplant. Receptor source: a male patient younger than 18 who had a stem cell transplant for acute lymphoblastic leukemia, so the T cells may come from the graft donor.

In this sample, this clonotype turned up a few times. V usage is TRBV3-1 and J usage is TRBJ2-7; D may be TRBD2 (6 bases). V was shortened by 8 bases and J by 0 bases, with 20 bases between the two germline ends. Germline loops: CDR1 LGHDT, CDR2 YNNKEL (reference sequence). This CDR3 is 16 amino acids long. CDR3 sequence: CASALRASANSYEQYF. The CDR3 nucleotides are TGTGCCAGCGCTCTCAGGGCTAGCGCTAACTCCTACGAGCAGTACTTC.

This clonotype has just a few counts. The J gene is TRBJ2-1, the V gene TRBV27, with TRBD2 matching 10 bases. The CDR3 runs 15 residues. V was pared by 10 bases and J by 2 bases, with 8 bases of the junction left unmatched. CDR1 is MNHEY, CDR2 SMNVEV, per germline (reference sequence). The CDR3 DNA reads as TGTGCCACCTATCCCACTAGCGGGGCCTACAATGAGCAGTTCTTC. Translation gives CATYPTSGAYNEQFF.

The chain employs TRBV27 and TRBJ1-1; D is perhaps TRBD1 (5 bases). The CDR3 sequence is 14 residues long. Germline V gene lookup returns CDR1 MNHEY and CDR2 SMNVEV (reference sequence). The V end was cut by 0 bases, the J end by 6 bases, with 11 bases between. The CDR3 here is CASSLSTGGAEAFF. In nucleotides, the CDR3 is TGTGCCAGCAGTTTATCGACTGGGGGGGCTGAAGCTTTCTTT.

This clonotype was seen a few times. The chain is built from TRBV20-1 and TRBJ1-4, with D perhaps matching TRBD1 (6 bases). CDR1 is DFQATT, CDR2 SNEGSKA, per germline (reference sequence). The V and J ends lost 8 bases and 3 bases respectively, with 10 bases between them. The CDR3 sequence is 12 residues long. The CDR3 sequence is CSTGPPNEKLFF. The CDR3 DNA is TGCAGTACAGGGCCACCTAATGAAAAACTGTTTTTT.

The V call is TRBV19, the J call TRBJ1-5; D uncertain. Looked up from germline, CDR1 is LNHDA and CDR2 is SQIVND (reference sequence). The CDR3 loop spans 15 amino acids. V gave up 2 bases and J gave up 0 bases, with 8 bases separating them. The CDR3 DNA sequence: TGTGCCAGTAGTATAACGTCCCATAGCAATCAGCCCCAGCATTTT. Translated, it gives CASSITSHSNQPQHF.

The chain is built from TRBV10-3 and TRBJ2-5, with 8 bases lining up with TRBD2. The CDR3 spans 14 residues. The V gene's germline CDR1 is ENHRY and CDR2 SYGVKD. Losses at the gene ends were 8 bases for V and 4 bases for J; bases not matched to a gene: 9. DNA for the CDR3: TGTGCCATCGCGGAGCGGGAGTACGGAGAGACCCAGTACTTC. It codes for CAIAEREYGETQYF.

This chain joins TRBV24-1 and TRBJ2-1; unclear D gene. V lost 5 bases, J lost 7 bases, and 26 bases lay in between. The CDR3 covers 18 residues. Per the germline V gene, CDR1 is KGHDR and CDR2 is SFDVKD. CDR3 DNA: TGTGCCACCAGTGGTGGACCGGACGGCCTATTTTTGGGGAATGAGCAGTTCTTC. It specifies CATSGGPDGLFLGNEQFF.

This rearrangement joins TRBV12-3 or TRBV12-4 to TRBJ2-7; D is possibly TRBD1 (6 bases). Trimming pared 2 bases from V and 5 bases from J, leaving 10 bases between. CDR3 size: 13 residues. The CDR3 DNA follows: TGTGCCAGCAGTTTACTCAGGGGCCACGAGCAGTACTTC. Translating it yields CASSLLRGHEQYF.

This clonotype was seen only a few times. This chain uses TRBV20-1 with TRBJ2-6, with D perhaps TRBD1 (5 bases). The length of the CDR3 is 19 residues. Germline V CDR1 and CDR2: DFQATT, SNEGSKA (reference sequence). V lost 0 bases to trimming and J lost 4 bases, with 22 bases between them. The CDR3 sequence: CSARDFLQGVYPGANVLTF. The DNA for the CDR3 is TGCAGTGCTAGAGACTTTCTTCAGGGCGTTTATCCCGGGGCCAACGTCCTGACTTTC.

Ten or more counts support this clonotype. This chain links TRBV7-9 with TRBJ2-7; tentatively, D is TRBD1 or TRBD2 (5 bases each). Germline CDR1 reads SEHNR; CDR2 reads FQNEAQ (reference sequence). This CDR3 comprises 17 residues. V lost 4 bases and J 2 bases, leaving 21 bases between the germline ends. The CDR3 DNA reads TGTGCCAGCAGCTCAATTGCATTCGGGACCGCCACCTACGAGCAGTACTTC. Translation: CASSSIAFGTATYEQYF.

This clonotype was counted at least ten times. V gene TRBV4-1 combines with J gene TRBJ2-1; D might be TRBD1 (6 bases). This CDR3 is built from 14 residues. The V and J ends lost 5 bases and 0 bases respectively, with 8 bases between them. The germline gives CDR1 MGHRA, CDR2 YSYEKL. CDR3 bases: TGCGCCAGCAGCGACAGGACCTCCTACAATGAGCAGTTCTTC. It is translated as CASSDRTSYNEQFF.

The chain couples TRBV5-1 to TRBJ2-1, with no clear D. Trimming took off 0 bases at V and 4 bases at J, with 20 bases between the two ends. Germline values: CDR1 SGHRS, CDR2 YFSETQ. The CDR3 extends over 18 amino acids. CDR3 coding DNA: TGCGCCAGCAGCTTGGCCTTAACGTCCTACGCTGAATACAATGAGCAGTTCTTC. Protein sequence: CASSLALTSYAEYNEQFF.

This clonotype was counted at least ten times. CDR3 in DNA: TGTGCCAGCAGTTATGAGGCCGGGGAGCTGTTTTTT. The encoded protein is CASSYEAGELFF. The chain uses TRBV6-5 and TRBJ2-2; the D is unclear. V shed 3 bases and J shed 6 bases, with 5 bases lying between them. Germline CDR1 MNHEY, CDR2 SVGAGI. The CDR3 is 12 amino acids.

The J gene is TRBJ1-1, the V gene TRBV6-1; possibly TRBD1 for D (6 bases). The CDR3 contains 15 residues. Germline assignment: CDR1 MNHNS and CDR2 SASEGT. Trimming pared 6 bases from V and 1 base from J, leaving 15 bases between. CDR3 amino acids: CASSRPGHENTEAFF. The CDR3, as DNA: TGTGCCAGCAGCAGACCGGGACATGAGAACACTGAAGCTTTCTTT.

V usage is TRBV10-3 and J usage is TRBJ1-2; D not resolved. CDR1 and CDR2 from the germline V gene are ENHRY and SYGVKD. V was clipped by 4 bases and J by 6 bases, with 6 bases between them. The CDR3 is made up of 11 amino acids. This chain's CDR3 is CAISVGDGYTF. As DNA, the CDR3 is TGTGCCATCAGTGTTGGAGATGGCTACACCTTC.

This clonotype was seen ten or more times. Here the CDR3 DNA reads TGTGCCAGCAGCCCTGGACAGGGCTGGGATACGCAGTATTTT. It encodes CASSPGQGWDTQYF. The chain employs TRBV9 and TRBJ2-3; 8 bases fit TRBD1. With 4 bases clipped from V and 6 bases from J, the junction kept 7 bases outside the gene matches. This CDR3 is built from 14 residues. Germline loops: CDR1 SGDLS, CDR2 YYNGEE.

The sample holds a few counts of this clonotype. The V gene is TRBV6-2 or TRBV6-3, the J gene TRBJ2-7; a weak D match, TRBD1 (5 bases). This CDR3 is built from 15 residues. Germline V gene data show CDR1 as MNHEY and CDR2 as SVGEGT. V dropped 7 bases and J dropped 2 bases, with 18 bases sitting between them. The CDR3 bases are TGTGCCAGCATGCTGGGCCTGGGCAGGGCCTACGAGCAGTACTTC. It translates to CASMLGLGRAYEQYF.

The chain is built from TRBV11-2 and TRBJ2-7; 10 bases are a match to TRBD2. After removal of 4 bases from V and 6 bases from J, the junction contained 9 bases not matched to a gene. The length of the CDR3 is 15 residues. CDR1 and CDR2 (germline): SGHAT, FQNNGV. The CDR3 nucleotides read TGTGCCAGCAGCTCCCAGGCTAGCGGGAGTTCCGAGCAGTACTTC. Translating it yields CASSSQASGSSEQYF.

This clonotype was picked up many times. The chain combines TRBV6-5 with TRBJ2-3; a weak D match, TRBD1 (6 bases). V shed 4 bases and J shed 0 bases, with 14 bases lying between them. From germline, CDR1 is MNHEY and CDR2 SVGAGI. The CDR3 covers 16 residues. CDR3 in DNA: TGTGCCAGCAGTTTAACAGGGTCCGTGAGCACAGATACGCAGTATTTT. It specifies CASSLTGSVSTDTQYF.

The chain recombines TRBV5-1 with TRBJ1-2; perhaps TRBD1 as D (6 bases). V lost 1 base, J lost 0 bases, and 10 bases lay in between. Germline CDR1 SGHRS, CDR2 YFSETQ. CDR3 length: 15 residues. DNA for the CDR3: TGCGCCAGCAGCTTGACAGGGCTCTCTAACTATGGCTACACCTTC. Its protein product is CASSLTGLSNYGYTF.

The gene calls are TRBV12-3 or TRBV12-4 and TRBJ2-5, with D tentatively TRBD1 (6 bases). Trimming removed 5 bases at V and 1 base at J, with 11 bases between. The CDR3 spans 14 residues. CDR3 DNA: TGTGCCAGCAGTCCTTCGGACAGCCAAGAGACCCAGTACTTC. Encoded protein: CASSPSDSQETQYF.

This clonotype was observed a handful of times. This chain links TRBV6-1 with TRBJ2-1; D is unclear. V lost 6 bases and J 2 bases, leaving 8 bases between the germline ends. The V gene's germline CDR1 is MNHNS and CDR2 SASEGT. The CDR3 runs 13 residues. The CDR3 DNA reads TGTGCCAGCAGCAATGGGGCCTACAATGAGCAGTTCTTC. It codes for CASSNGAYNEQFF.

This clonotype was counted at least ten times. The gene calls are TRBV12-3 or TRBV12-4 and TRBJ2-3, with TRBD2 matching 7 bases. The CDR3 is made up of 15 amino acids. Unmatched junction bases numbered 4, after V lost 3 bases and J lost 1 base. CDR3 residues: CASSFRGSGTDTQYF. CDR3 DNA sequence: TGTGCCAGCAGTTTTCGCGGGAGCGGCACAGATACGCAGTATTTT.

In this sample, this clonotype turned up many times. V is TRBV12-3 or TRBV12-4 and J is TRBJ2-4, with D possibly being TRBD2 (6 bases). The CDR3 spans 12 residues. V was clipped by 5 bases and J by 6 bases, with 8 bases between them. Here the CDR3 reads CASSLGGNIQYF. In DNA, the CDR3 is TGTGCCAGCAGTCTGGGGGGAAACATTCAGTACTTC.

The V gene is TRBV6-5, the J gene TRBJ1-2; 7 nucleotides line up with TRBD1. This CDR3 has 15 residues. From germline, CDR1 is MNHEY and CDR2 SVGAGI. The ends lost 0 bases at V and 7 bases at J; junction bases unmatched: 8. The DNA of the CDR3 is TGTGCCAGCAGTTACTCTGGGACAGCCTTAAGTGGCTACACCTTC. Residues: CASSYSGTALSGYTF.

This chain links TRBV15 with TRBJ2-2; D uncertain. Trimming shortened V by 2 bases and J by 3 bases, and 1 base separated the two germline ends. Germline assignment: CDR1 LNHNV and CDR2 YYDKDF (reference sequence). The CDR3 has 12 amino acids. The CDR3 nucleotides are TGTGCCACCAGCAGATACACCGGGGAGCTGTTTTTT. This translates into CATSRYTGELFF.

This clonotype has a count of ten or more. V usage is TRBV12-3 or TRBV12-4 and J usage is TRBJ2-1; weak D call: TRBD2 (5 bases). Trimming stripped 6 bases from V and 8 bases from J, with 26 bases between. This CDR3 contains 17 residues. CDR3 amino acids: CASSPNLAYGHGDEQFF. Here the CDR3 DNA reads TGTGCCAGCAGCCCAAATCTAGCCTATGGCCACGGGGATGAGCAGTTCTTC.

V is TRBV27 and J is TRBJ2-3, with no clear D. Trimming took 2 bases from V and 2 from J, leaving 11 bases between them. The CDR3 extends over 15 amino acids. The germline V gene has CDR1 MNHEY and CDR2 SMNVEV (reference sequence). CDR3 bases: TGTGCCAGCAGTTTAGTCGCAGCAAACACAGATACGCAGTATTTT. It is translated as CASSLVAANTDTQYF.

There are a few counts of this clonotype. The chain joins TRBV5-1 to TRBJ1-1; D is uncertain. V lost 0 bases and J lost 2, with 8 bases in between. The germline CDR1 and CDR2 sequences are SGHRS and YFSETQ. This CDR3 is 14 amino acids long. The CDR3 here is CASSLEGINTEAFF. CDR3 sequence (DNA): TGCGCCAGCAGCTTGGAAGGGATCAACACTGAAGCTTTCTTT.

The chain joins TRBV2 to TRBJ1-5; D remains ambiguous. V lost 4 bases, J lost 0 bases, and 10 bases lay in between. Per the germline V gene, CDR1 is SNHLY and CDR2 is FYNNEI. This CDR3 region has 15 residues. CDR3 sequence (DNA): TGTGCCAGCAGTGTTCAACTCACTAGCAATCAGCCCCAGCATTTT. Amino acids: CASSVQLTSNQPQHF.